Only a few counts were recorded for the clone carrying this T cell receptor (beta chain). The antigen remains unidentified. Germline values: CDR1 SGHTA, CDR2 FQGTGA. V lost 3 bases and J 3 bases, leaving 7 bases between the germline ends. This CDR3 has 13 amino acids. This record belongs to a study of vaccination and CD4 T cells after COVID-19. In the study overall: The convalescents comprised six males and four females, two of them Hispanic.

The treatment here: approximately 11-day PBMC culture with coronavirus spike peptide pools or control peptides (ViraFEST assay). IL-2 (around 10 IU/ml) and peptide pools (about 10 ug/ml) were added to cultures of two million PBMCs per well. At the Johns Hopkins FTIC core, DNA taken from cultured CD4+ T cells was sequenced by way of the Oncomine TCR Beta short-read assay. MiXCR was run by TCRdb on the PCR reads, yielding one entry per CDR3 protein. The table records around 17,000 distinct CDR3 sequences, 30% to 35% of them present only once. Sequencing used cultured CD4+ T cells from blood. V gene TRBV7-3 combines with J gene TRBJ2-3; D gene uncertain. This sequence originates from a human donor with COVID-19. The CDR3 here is CASSLRLTDTQYF. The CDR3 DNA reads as TGTGCCAGCAGCTTGCGGTTAACAGATACGCAGTATTTT.